Listed below are T cell receptor beta chains from one sample, sequenced in a study of T cell responses to AZD1222 COVID-19 vaccine. TCRdb's copy holds only in-frame clones and misses some; the assay was immunoSEQ multiplex PCR. The sample carries 150,000 to 200,000 clones, approximately 95% recorded once. Sequenced here: peripheral blood, sampled on day 0 of AZD1222 vaccination. The receptors shown here come from an adult in good health. CDR3s include the opening cysteine and the closing phenylalanine or tryptophan. Each record gives: V gene, J gene, clone size, D gene, CDR3 DNA, CDR3 protein. A D gene is named only where the DNA matches it firmly. Part of the rows lack a size; the others show once, few, many or a class for expanded clones.

TRBV19	TRBJ1-1	NA	TRBD1	TGTGCCAGTAGTAACGAACAGGGGCCCGACACTGAAGCTTTCTTT	CASSNEQGPDTEAFF
TRBV6-5	TRBJ1-2	NA	NA	TGTGCCAGCAGTTACCAAGCAACTTCGGCGAGAAACTTC	CASSYQATSARNF
TRBV5-1	TRBJ2-2	NA	NA	TGCGCCAGCAGCCCGATAGGACAGATTTCCACCGGGGAGCTGTTTTTT	CASSPIGQISTGELFF
TRBV27	TRBJ1-6	NA	NA	TGTGCCAGCAGTTTGTGGGACAATTCACCCCTCCACTTT	CASSLWDNSPLHF
TRBV19	TRBJ2-7	NA	NA	TGTGCCAGTAGTGGCGGGACGGGAAGCTCCTACGAGCAGTACTTC	CASSGGTGSSYEQYF
TRBV5-8	TRBJ1-5	NA	TRBD1	TGTGCCAGCAGCCCGGGACAGGGGAGTCAGCCCCAGCATTTT	CASSPGQGSQPQHF
TRBV5-8	TRBJ1-1	NA	NA	TGTGCCAGCAGCTGGGGTCAGTGGAGCCCGAACACTGAAGCTTTCTTT	CASSWGQWSPNTEAFF
TRBV19	TRBJ2-6	NA	NA	TGTGCCAGTAGAGGGAGTTTGGTCTACCGGCGCTCTGGGGCCAACGTCCTGACTTTC	CASRGSLVYRRSGANVLTF
TRBV27	TRBJ1-1	NA	TRBD1	TGTGCCAGCAGTCCACCGGGACAGGGGAACACTGAAGCTTTCTTT	CASSPPGQGNTEAFF
TRBV6-4	TRBJ1-1	NA	TRBD1	TGTGCCAGCAGTGAGTCAGGGGGCAACACTGAAGCTTTCTTT	CASSESGGNTEAFF
TRBV11-2	TRBJ1-4	NA	NA	TGTGCCAGCAGCTTTAGGGGCCCCTGGGAGGGAGGACTGTTTTTT	CASSFRGPWEGGLFF
TRBV4-2	TRBJ1-2	NA	NA	TGTGCCAGCAGCCAAGACCTAACAGAGTACTATGGCTACACCTTC	CASSQDLTEYYGYTF
TRBV6-5	TRBJ2-1	NA	NA	TGTGCCAGCTTTACCTACAATGAGCAGTTCTTC	CASFTYNEQFF
TRBV7-9	TRBJ1-5	NA	TRBD1	TGTGCCAGCAGCCGACAGGGGAAAAGCAATCAGCCCCAGCATTTT	CASSRQGKSNQPQHF
TRBV5-4	TRBJ2-7	NA	TRBD2	TGTGCCAGCAGCCGCCGAACTAGCGAGAAGGGGGAGCAGTACTTC	CASSRRTSEKGEQYF
TRBV6-6	TRBJ2-5	NA	NA	TGTGCCAGCATGTACCGAGAGACCCAGTACTTC	CASMYRETQYF
TRBV28	TRBJ2-4	NA	NA	TGTGCCACACGGGGAAATCTAGCCAAAAACATTCAGTACTTC	CATRGNLAKNIQYF
TRBV14	TRBJ1-2	NA	NA	TGTGCCAGCAGCCAAGATCTCTCGGGGGTCTATGGCTACACCTTC	CASSQDLSGVYGYTF
TRBV19	TRBJ1-5	NA	NA	TGTGCCAGTAGCCCTCAACACAGACGCAATCAGCCCCAGCATTTT	CASSPQHRRNQPQHF
TRBV27	TRBJ1-1	once	NA	TGTGCCAGCGCTGTTGGGGTCTTCACTGAAGCTTTCTTT	CASAVGVFTEAFF
TRBV11-2	TRBJ1-1	NA	NA	TGTGCCAGCAGCTTAGCCCTACAGAACACTGAAGCTTTCTTT	CASSLALQNTEAFF
TRBV7-9	TRBJ1-2	NA	NA	TGTGCCAGCAGCTCCCGGGTAGAGAACTATGGCTACACCTTC	CASSSRVENYGYTF
TRBV13	TRBJ1-1	NA	NA	TGTGCCAGCAGCTTCTCTAGACCCCGGCTTGAAGCTTTCTTT	CASSFSRPRLEAFF
TRBV7-9	TRBJ2-1	NA	NA	TGTGCCAGCAGCTTTGCACCTAAATCCAATGAGCAGTTCTTC	CASSFAPKSNEQFF
TRBV12-3/TRBV12-4	TRBJ2-7	NA	TRBD1	TGTGCCAGCAGTTCGGGACAGAGCTACGAGCAGTACTTC	CASSSGQSYEQYF
TRBV7-9	TRBJ2-1	few	TRBD1	TGTGCCAGCAGCCCGGGACAGGGCGCGAACAATGAGCAGTTCTTC	CASSPGQGANNEQFF
TRBV29-1	TRBJ2-1	NA	NA	TGCAGCGTTGAAGCGTTGGGTGAGCAGTTCTTC	CSVEALGEQFF
TRBV9	TRBJ2-7	NA	NA	TGTGCCAGCAGCGGGGTTTCTGGAATTGAGGACTACGAGCAGTACTTC	CASSGVSGIEDYEQYF
TRBV2	TRBJ2-1	NA	TRBD2	TGTGCCAGCATAGACGGGGGGGCGGACAATGAGCAGTTCTTC	CASIDGGADNEQFF
TRBV7-9	TRBJ1-4	NA	NA	TGTGCCAGCAACCTAGGACTTTATGAAAAACTGTTTTTT	CASNLGLYEKLFF
TRBV9	TRBJ1-2	NA	NA	TGTGCCAGCAGCGCGGGACCTCTCCTTGACTATGGCTACACCTTC	CASSAGPLLDYGYTF
TRBV13	TRBJ1-2	NA	TRBD1	TGTGCCAGCAGCTTAGGTCTTGGGACAGGGCAAATCTATGGCTACACCTTC	CASSLGLGTGQIYGYTF
TRBV11-2	TRBJ1-1	NA	NA	TGTGCCAGCAGCTTAGTAGGCGGAGGGACCGGGAACACTGAAGCTTTCTTT	CASSLVGGGTGNTEAFF
TRBV18	TRBJ1-2	NA	NA	TGTGCCAGCTCACCCCCCGGGGATCGGTATGGCTACACCTTC	CASSPPGDRYGYTF
TRBV6-5	TRBJ1-1	NA	NA	TGTGCCAGCGACGGGCGGGGAATGAACACTGAAGCTTTCTTT	CASDGRGMNTEAFF
TRBV27	TRBJ2-1	NA	NA	TGTGCCAGCAGTCCTGGACGCTACAATGAGCAGTTCTTC	CASSPGRYNEQFF
TRBV7-7	TRBJ2-5	NA	TRBD2	TGTGCCAGCAGCCGTACGGGGGAGGGAGAGACCCAGTACTTC	CASSRTGEGETQYF
TRBV10-3	TRBJ1-3	once	TRBD1	TGTGCCATCAGTGCAGGGCAGGGGGGTCCTGGAAACACCATATATTTT	CAISAGQGGPGNTIYF
TRBV13	TRBJ2-2	NA	NA	TGTGCCAGCAGCTTAGCGCAGGGAAAAACCGGGGAGCTGTTTTTT	CASSLAQGKTGELFF
TRBV7-9	TRBJ2-7	NA	NA	TGTGCCAGCGGACGGACAGACGAGCAGTACTTC	CASGRTDEQYF
TRBV25-1	TRBJ2-7	NA	NA	TGTGCCACAAGTACAACCTCCAGGGACTACGAGCAGTACTTC	CATSTTSRDYEQYF
TRBV18	TRBJ2-2	NA	NA	TGTGCCAGCTTCTCGGGGGCGAACACCGGGGAGCTGTTTTTT	CASFSGANTGELFF
TRBV7-8	TRBJ1-5	few	NA	TGTGCCAGCAGCTTACAAGGGGGTTCCCCCCAGCATTTT	CASSLQGGSPQHF
TRBV3-1/TRBV3-2	TRBJ1-1	NA	NA	TGTGCCAGCAGCCAAGATCTTAAATACCGATTGAACACTGAAGCTTTCTTT	CASSQDLKYRLNTEAFF
TRBV19	TRBJ1-2	NA	TRBD1	TGTGCCAGTAGTTTTACAGGGGGCGCGGATGGCTACACCTTC	CASSFTGGADGYTF
TRBV27	TRBJ1-1	NA	NA	TGTGCCAGCAGACCAGACAGGCTGAACACTGAAGCTTTCTTT	CASRPDRLNTEAFF
TRBV6-5	TRBJ2-7	NA	TRBD2	TGTGCCAGCAGTTCCGGACTAGCGGGGATCTACGAGCAGTACTTC	CASSSGLAGIYEQYF
TRBV18	TRBJ1-2	NA	NA	TGTGCCAGCTCACCAAGGGATGGCTACACCTTC	CASSPRDGYTF
TRBV4-1	TRBJ1-2	NA	NA	TGCGCCAGCAGCCTTATGCCAACGAAGGTGAGGAACTATGGCTACACCTTC	CASSLMPTKVRNYGYTF
TRBV18	TRBJ2-5	NA	TRBD1	TGTGCCAGCTCACTGGGACAGCAAGAGACCCAGTACTTC	CASSLGQQETQYF
TRBV4-1	TRBJ2-2	NA	TRBD1	TGCGCCAGCAGCCCAGGGGGTGCCGGGGAGCTGTTTTTT	CASSPGGAGELFF
TRBV2	TRBJ1-5	NA	NA	TGTGCCAGCAGTCTCGGCAGTCGTTTAAGCAATCAGCCCCAGCATTTT	CASSLGSRLSNQPQHF
TRBV6-5	TRBJ2-7	NA	NA	TGTGCCAGCAGCTCTTGGGACCTCAAGTATGGGCAGTACTTC	CASSSWDLKYGQYF